Listed below are T cell receptor beta chains from one sample, sequenced in a study of T cell repertoires in aging, cancer and after chemotherapy. TCRdb itself ran the multiplex PCR reads through MiXCR, one entry per CDR3 protein. The sample records around 4,600 distinct CDR3 sequences, less than 25% being singletons. The sequenced sample was blood. The receptors stem from a human donor with a blood cancer. Both conserved end residues are part of each CDR3. Fields, in order: D gene, J gene, V gene, clone size, CDR3 protein, CDR3 DNA. A D gene is named only where the DNA matches it firmly. Clone size is stated in some rows and not others, as once, few, many or a class when expanded.

>.|TRBJ2-5|TRBV6-2/TRBV6-3|medium-sized
CASSYSDQLGETQYF
TGTGCCAGCAGTTATTCGGACCAGCTAGGTGAGACCCAGTACTTC
>.|TRBJ1-3|TRBV7-2|medium-sized
CASSLVGSSGNTIYF
TGTGCCAGCAGCTTAGTTGGCAGCTCTGGAAACACCATATATTTT
>TRBD1|TRBJ1-1|TRBV6-1|.
CASSRTGVGTEAFF
TGTGCCAGCAGTAGGACAGGGGTTGGCACTGAAGCTTTCTTT
>TRBD1|TRBJ2-4|TRBV2|few
CASRGTGGVQYF
TGTGCCAGCAGAGGGACAGGCGGAGTTCAGTACTTC
>TRBD2|TRBJ2-5|TRBV29-1|large
CSVGLTSGQETQYF
TGCAGCGTCGGGTTGACTAGCGGCCAAGAGACCCAGTACTTC
>TRBD1|TRBJ1-3|TRBV11-2|.
CASSFRQGSGNTIYF
TGTGCCAGCAGCTTCAGACAGGGGAGTGGAAACACCATATATTTT
>TRBD1|TRBJ1-2|TRBV6-1|few
CATLGQRGSYGYTF
TGTGCCACTCTGGGACAGCGGGGCAGCTATGGCTACACCTTC
>.|TRBJ2-1|TRBV20-1|few
CSAFGQYNEQFF
TGCAGTGCTTTTGGACAATACAATGAGCAGTTCTTC
>.|TRBJ2-5|TRBV29-1|medium-sized
CSAAQFVGETQYF
TGCAGCGCGGCTCAATTCGTCGGGGAGACCCAGTACTTC
>.|TRBJ2-3|TRBV6-5|once
CASGYRGALYTQYF
TGTGCCAGCGGCTACCGCGGGGCGCTCTATACGCAGTATTTT
>.|TRBJ2-7|TRBV12-3/TRBV12-4|.
CASSTTGYNEQYF
TGTGCCAGCAGTACGACTGGATACAATGAGCAGTACTTC
>.|TRBJ2-5|TRBV29-1|large
CSVEEGPRGTQYF
TGCAGCGTTGAAGAAGGGCCCAGGGGGACCCAGTACTTC
>.|TRBJ2-1|TRBV13|.
CASSFPRGSYNEQFF
TGTGCCAGCAGCTTCCCTCGGGGCTCCTACAATGAGCAGTTCTTC
>.|TRBJ2-1|TRBV7-9|medium-sized
CASSASGAGQFF
TGTGCCAGCAGCGCAAGCGGCGCAGGGCAGTTCTTC